A selection of T cell receptor beta chains follows, all from one sample in a study of T cell responses to AZD1222 COVID-19 vaccine. Produced via immunoSEQ multiplex PCR; TCRdb's table is partial and in-frame only. The sample has 100,000 or so clones, 82% seen once. The input for sequencing was peripheral blood, taken on day 0 of AZD1222 vaccination. These receptors came from an adult in good health. CDR3s include the opening cysteine and the closing phenylalanine or tryptophan. The D gene is left open where the match is weak. Size values are once, few and many counts, or a class for expanded clones, and some rows have none.

v_call: TRBV4-2; j_call: TRBJ1-2; clone_size: few; d_call: TRBD1; cdr3_aa: CASSPSSGTANYGYTF; cdr3_nt: TGTGCCAGCAGCCCCTCCTCCGGGACAGCTAACTATGGCTACACCTTC
v_call: TRBV10-3; j_call: TRBJ2-7; clone_size: .; d_call: TRBD1; cdr3_aa: CAISEQGVRYEQYF; cdr3_nt: TGTGCCATCAGTGAGCAGGGGGTAAGATACGAGCAGTACTTC
v_call: TRBV7-8; j_call: TRBJ2-7; clone_size: .; d_call: .; cdr3_aa: CASSLLGPPLQYF; cdr3_nt: TGTGCCAGCAGCTTATTAGGGCCTCCCCTGCAGTACTTC
v_call: TRBV2; j_call: TRBJ1-1; clone_size: once; d_call: .; cdr3_aa: CASNLGSNTEAFF; cdr3_nt: TGTGCCAGCAACCTGGGGTCCAACACTGAAGCTTTCTTT
v_call: TRBV5-1; j_call: TRBJ1-2; clone_size: .; d_call: .; cdr3_aa: CASSLGGDYGYTF; cdr3_nt: TGCGCCAGCAGCTTGGGGGGAGACTATGGCTACACCTTC
v_call: TRBV12-3/TRBV12-4; j_call: TRBJ2-7; clone_size: .; d_call: .; cdr3_aa: CASSFRGVAEQYF; cdr3_nt: TGTGCCAGCAGTTTCCGCGGGGTCGCCGAGCAGTACTTC
v_call: TRBV5-5; j_call: TRBJ2-5; clone_size: .; d_call: .; cdr3_aa: CASSFRETQYF; cdr3_nt: TGTGCCAGCAGCTTTAGGGAGACCCAGTACTTC
v_call: TRBV6-5; j_call: TRBJ1-6; clone_size: .; d_call: .; cdr3_aa: CASRGGSRNSPLHF; cdr3_nt: TGTGCCAGCAGGGGAGGTTCGCGGAATTCACCCCTCCACTTT
v_call: TRBV5-4; j_call: TRBJ2-1; clone_size: .; d_call: .; cdr3_aa: CASSFEGSSYNEQFF; cdr3_nt: TGTGCCAGCAGCTTCGAGGGGAGCTCCTACAATGAGCAGTTCTTC
v_call: TRBV15; j_call: TRBJ2-7; clone_size: .; d_call: .; cdr3_aa: CATSRDLSEAYEQYF; cdr3_nt: TGTGCCACCAGCAGAGATTTGTCGGAAGCCTACGAGCAGTACTTC
v_call: TRBV7-8; j_call: TRBJ1-1; clone_size: .; d_call: TRBD1; cdr3_aa: CASSRDRGPGTEAFF; cdr3_nt: TGTGCCAGCAGCAGAGACAGGGGGCCTGGGACTGAAGCTTTCTTT
v_call: TRBV2; j_call: TRBJ1-2; clone_size: .; d_call: .; cdr3_aa: CASSVERAAGYTF; cdr3_nt: TGTGCCAGCAGTGTTGAGAGGGCGGCTGGCTACACCTTC
v_call: TRBV4-1; j_call: TRBJ1-2; clone_size: .; d_call: .; cdr3_aa: CASSSGETTGYGYTF; cdr3_nt: TGCGCCAGCAGCTCCGGCGAGACGACTGGCTATGGCTACACCTTC
v_call: TRBV2; j_call: TRBJ1-5; clone_size: .; d_call: .; cdr3_aa: CASSDSGLSNQPQHF; cdr3_nt: TGTGCCAGCAGTGACTCAGGGTTAAGCAATCAGCCCCAGCATTTT
v_call: TRBV6-1; j_call: TRBJ2-1; clone_size: .; d_call: .; cdr3_aa: CASSEDGGLHKQFF; cdr3_nt: TGTGCCAGCAGTGAAGACGGCGGACTCCATAAACAGTTCTTC
v_call: TRBV3-1/TRBV3-2; j_call: TRBJ1-4; clone_size: .; d_call: .; cdr3_aa: CASSQDFPPGFIPCSRYEKLFF; cdr3_nt: TGTGCCAGCAGCCAAGATTTCCCCCCCGGGTTCATACCTTGCTCTAGGTATGAAAAACTGTTTTTT
v_call: TRBV18; j_call: TRBJ1-5; clone_size: once; d_call: .; cdr3_aa: CASSLYSNQPQHF; cdr3_nt: TGTGCCAGCTCATTGTATAGCAATCAGCCCCAGCATTTT
v_call: TRBV5-1; j_call: TRBJ1-2; clone_size: few; d_call: TRBD1; cdr3_aa: CASSPPGQGGGYTF; cdr3_nt: TGCGCCAGCAGCCCTCCGGGGCAGGGGGGTGGCTACACCTTC
v_call: TRBV7-2; j_call: TRBJ2-6; clone_size: .; d_call: .; cdr3_aa: CASSSGRNSGANVLTF; cdr3_nt: TGTGCCAGCAGCTCCGGACGGAACTCTGGGGCCAACGTCCTGACTTTC
v_call: TRBV6-2/TRBV6-3; j_call: TRBJ2-2; clone_size: .; d_call: TRBD1; cdr3_aa: CASSAPGQRTGELFF; cdr3_nt: TGTGCCAGCAGTGCACCGGGACAGCGAACCGGGGAGCTGTTTTTT
v_call: TRBV4-3; j_call: TRBJ2-1; clone_size: .; d_call: .; cdr3_aa: CASSQEMTTEQFF; cdr3_nt: TGCGCCAGCAGCCAAGAAATGACGACGGAGCAGTTCTTC
v_call: TRBV5-1; j_call: TRBJ1-5; clone_size: .; d_call: .; cdr3_aa: CASSLVGVGQPQHF; cdr3_nt: TGCGCCAGCAGCTTGGTCGGGGTCGGGCAGCCCCAGCATTTT
v_call: TRBV7-9; j_call: TRBJ1-1; clone_size: .; d_call: .; cdr3_aa: CASRGRTEAFF; cdr3_nt: TGTGCCAGCCGTGGGAGAACTGAAGCTTTCTTT
v_call: TRBV7-2; j_call: TRBJ1-6; clone_size: .; d_call: TRBD1; cdr3_aa: CASSPGQGYSPLHF; cdr3_nt: TGTGCCAGCAGCCCGGGACAGGGGTATTCACCCCTCCACTTT
v_call: TRBV6-5; j_call: TRBJ2-7; clone_size: .; d_call: .; cdr3_aa: CASRDTGSSYEQYF; cdr3_nt: TGTGCCAGCAGAGACACGGGGAGCTCCTACGAGCAGTACTTC
v_call: TRBV6-6; j_call: TRBJ2-3; clone_size: .; d_call: .; cdr3_aa: CASSYSNSMTDTQYF; cdr3_nt: TGTGCCAGCAGTTACTCGAATTCTATGACAGATACGCAGTATTTT
v_call: TRBV25-1; j_call: TRBJ1-2; clone_size: .; d_call: .; cdr3_aa: CASQARVPNYGYTF; cdr3_nt: TGTGCCAGCCAGGCTAGGGTCCCTAACTATGGCTACACCTTC
v_call: TRBV18; j_call: TRBJ1-2; clone_size: .; d_call: TRBD1; cdr3_aa: CASSPATGDANYGYTF; cdr3_nt: TGTGCCAGCTCACCGGCAACAGGGGACGCTAACTATGGCTACACCTTC
v_call: TRBV27; j_call: TRBJ1-2; clone_size: .; d_call: .; cdr3_aa: CASIVNKAHTF; cdr3_nt: TGTGCCAGCATAGTCAATAAGGCCCACACCTTC
v_call: TRBV7-2; j_call: TRBJ1-1; clone_size: .; d_call: TRBD1; cdr3_aa: CASSLVGTDTEAFF; cdr3_nt: TGTGCCAGCAGCTTAGTAGGGACAGACACTGAAGCTTTCTTT
v_call: TRBV3-1/TRBV3-2; j_call: TRBJ1-3; clone_size: .; d_call: .; cdr3_aa: CASSQNPIGTSGNTIYF; cdr3_nt: TGTGCCAGCAGCCAAAACCCTATTGGGACATCCGGAAACACCATATATTTT
v_call: TRBV7-8; j_call: TRBJ1-2; clone_size: .; d_call: .; cdr3_aa: CASSLDRLGLSDGYTF; cdr3_nt: TGTGCCAGCAGCTTAGACAGGTTGGGGTTATCGGACGGCTACACCTTC
v_call: TRBV12-3/TRBV12-4; j_call: TRBJ1-1; clone_size: .; d_call: .; cdr3_aa: CASRSRVNTEAFF; cdr3_nt: TGTGCCAGCAGAAGTAGGGTGAACACTGAAGCTTTCTTT
v_call: TRBV19; j_call: TRBJ1-4; clone_size: .; d_call: TRBD1; cdr3_aa: CASSILGQAAGEKLFF; cdr3_nt: TGTGCCAGTAGTATCCTCGGACAGGCGGCGGGTGAAAAACTGTTTTTT
v_call: TRBV3-1/TRBV3-2; j_call: TRBJ2-1; clone_size: .; d_call: .; cdr3_aa: CASSQDTPGRPFF; cdr3_nt: TGTGCCAGCAGCCAAGATACCCCAGGGCGGCCTTTCTTC
v_call: TRBV11-2; j_call: TRBJ2-1; clone_size: .; d_call: TRBD2; cdr3_aa: CASSLASGGYNEQFF; cdr3_nt: TGTGCCAGCAGCTTAGCGTCGGGGGGGTACAATGAGCAGTTCTTC
v_call: TRBV6-5; j_call: TRBJ2-7; clone_size: .; d_call: .; cdr3_aa: CASGAIQSWEQYF; cdr3_nt: TGTGCCAGCGGGGCCATCCAAAGTTGGGAGCAGTACTTC
v_call: TRBV7-9; j_call: TRBJ2-1; clone_size: .; d_call: .; cdr3_aa: CASSTSGVSYNEQFF; cdr3_nt: TGTGCCAGCAGCACTTCGGGGGTCTCCTACAATGAGCAGTTCTTC
v_call: TRBV18; j_call: TRBJ1-4; clone_size: .; d_call: .; cdr3_aa: CASSPEGAINEKLFF; cdr3_nt: TGTGCCAGCTCACCAGAGGGAGCGATTAATGAAAAACTGTTTTTT
v_call: TRBV28; j_call: TRBJ1-2; clone_size: .; d_call: .; cdr3_aa: CASSLLGGLYGYTF; cdr3_nt: TGTGCCAGCAGTCTTCTCGGGGGGCTCTATGGCTACACCTTC
v_call: TRBV5-5; j_call: TRBJ1-6; clone_size: .; d_call: .; cdr3_aa: CASSLHGASPNSPLHF; cdr3_nt: TGTGCCAGCAGCTTGCACGGGGCCTCTCCTAATTCACCCCTCCACTTT
v_call: TRBV29-1; j_call: TRBJ1-2; clone_size: .; d_call: .; cdr3_aa: CSVDNSPNYGYTF; cdr3_nt: TGCAGCGTTGATAACAGCCCAAACTATGGCTACACCTTC